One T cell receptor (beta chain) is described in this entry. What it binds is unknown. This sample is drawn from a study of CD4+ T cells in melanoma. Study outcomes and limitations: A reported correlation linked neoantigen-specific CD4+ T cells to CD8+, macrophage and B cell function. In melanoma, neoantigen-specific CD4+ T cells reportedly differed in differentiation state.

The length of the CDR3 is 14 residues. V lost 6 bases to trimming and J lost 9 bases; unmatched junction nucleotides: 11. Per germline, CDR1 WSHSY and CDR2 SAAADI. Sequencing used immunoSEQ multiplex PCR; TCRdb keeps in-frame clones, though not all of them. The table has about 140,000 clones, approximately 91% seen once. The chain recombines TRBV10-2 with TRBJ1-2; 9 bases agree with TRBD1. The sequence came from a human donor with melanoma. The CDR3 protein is CASSLTGGASSYTF. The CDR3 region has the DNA TGCGCCAGCAGCCTTACAGGGGGCGCTTCCAGCTACACCTTC.